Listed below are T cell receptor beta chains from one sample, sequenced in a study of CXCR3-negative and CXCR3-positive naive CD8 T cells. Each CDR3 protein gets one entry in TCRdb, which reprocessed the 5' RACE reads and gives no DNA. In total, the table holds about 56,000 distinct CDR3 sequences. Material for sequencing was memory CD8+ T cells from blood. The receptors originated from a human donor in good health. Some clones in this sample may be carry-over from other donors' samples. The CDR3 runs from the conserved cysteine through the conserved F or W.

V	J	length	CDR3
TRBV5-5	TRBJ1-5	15	CASSFWGNSNQPQHF
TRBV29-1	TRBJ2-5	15	CSVEGGALPQETQYF
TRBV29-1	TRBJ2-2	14	CSVAGNLDTGELFF
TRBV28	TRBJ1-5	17	CASSPETRQGNNQPQHF
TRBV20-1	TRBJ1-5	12	CSARVLNQPQHF
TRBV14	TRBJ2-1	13	CASSPRFYNEQFF
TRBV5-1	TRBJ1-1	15	CASSSWDTPNTEAFF
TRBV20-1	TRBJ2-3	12	CSAHLGADTQYF
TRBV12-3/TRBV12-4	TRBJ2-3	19	CASSRSTGLAGTSTDTQYF
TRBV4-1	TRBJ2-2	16	CASSQEQGAYPGELFF
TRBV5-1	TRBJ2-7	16	CASCLGDSRDVYEQYF
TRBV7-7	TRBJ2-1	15	CASSLGLAGWNEQFF
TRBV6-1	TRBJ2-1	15	CASSERSSGYNEQFF
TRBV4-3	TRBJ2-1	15	CASSQDNKELNEQFF
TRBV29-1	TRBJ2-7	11	CSVVVLGEQYF
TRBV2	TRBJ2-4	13	CASSEAGAGTQYF
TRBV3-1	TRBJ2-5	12	CASSGDEETQYF
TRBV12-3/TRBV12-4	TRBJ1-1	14	CASTWGIWNTEAFF
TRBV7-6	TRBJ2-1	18	CASSWDRGGLERRNEQFF
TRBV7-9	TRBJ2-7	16	CASSLSTGMKAYEQYF
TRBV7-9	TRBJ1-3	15	CASSFQGAQGNTIYF
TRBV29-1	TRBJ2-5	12	CSTPGQKETQYF
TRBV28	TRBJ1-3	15	CASNPAVSSGNTIYF
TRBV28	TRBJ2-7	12	CASSLMVEEQYF